This T cell receptor (beta chain) derives from a study of blood T cell repertoires in COVID-19. Study background: Donors in the United States, Italy and Spain gave samples during acute or convalescent COVID-19. T cells, B-cell-depleted T cells, or PBMCs provided the cDNA or gDNA that served as material.

Trimming removed 5 bases from V and 3 bases from J, with 19 bases in between. Per germline, CDR1 LGHNT and CDR2 FRNRAP. The CDR3 has 17 residues. Enrolment of Seattle patients took place during active infection, and they were followed longitudinally. As originally analysed: Reference gene primers were amplified, and this amplification served to estimate nucleated cell counts. Assay used: immunoSEQ multiplex PCR; TCRdb lists only in-frame clones, some missing. The V and J calls and the clone size are those of that table, but D and trimming were determined from the DNA. The sample carries over 100,000 clones, around 89% recorded once.

The V and J genes are TRBV12-5 and TRBJ1-4; TRBD1 is a possible D gene (5 bases). Sequencing used peripheral blood. The receptor's source is a man in his 60s with COVID-19, enrolled during active disease. CDR3 bases: TGTGCTAGTGGTGTGAAGAAGGGGCCTTGCCCTAATGAAAAACTGTTTTTT. It yields the protein CASGVKKGPCPNEKLFF. Drawing the rest from reference TRBV12-5 and TRBJ1-4, the complete variable domain is DARVTQTPRHKVTEMGQEVTMRCQPILGHNTVFWYRQTMMQGLELLAYFRNRAPLDDSGMPKDRFSAEMPDATLATLKIQPSEPRDSAVYFCASGVKKGPCPNEKLFFGSGTQLSVL.